The entry below describes one TCR beta chain. The sample is drawn from a study of blood T cell repertoires in COVID-19. About the research overall: Italy, Spain and the United States were the sources of the convalescent and acute COVID-19 samples. In each case, the material was cDNA or gDNA derived from T cells, B-cell-depleted T cells, or PBMCs.

The table came from immunoSEQ multiplex PCR; TCRdb's copy has only in-frame clones and leaves some out. The sample includes some 14,000 clones, roughly 91% of them seen just once. V shed 2 bases and J 6 bases; nucleotides not matched to a gene: 10. Germline lookup yields CDR1 MNHEY and CDR2 SVGEGT. The CDR3 is 16 amino acids. The chain links TRBV6-2 or TRBV6-3 to TRBJ2-1, with TRBD2 identical over 7 bases. The clonotype originates from a human donor in a cohort sampled during active COVID-19. Sequenced input: peripheral blood. CDR3 sequence (DNA): TGTGCCAGCAGTTACGGATCCCCGGGGGGTTTCAATGAGCAGTTCTTC. The encoded protein is CASSYGSPGGFNEQFF.